The present entry profiles one T cell receptor beta chain with its context. This sample is part of a study of T cell responses to AZD1222 COVID-19 vaccine. The assay was immunoSEQ multiplex PCR, and TCRdb's table has in-frame clones only and misses some. The table has roughly 200,000 clones, approximately 92% seen once. Germline V CDR1 and CDR2: LNHDA, SQIVND (reference sequence). Trimming cost V 5 bases and J 2 bases; bases outside gene matches: 3. The CDR3 covers 14 residues. This specimen was peripheral blood, taken on day 0 of AZD1222 vaccination. This sequence was found in an adult in good health. The chain couples TRBV19 to TRBJ1-1, with 9 bases matching TRBD1. CDR3 residues: CASSWDRANTEAFF. The CDR3 DNA follows: TGTGCCAGTAGTTGGGACAGGGCCAACACTGAAGCTTTCTTT. Full variable domain (outside the CDR3, taken from reference TRBV19 and TRBJ1-1): DGGITQSPKYLFRKEGQNVTLSCEQNLNHDAMYWYRQDPGQGLRLIYYSQIVNDFQKGDIAEGYSVSREKKESFPLTVTSAQKNPTAFYLCASSWDRANTEAFFGQGTRLTVV.